The 21 T cell receptor beta chains in this list originate from one sample, sequenced in a study of identical twins. TCRdb reprocessed the 5' RACE reads via MiXCR and lists one record per CDR3 protein. The table has around 480,000 distinct CDR3 sequences, approximately 15% seen once. These data were also reused for a study on yellow fever vaccine responses in identical twins.

Sequenced input: CD4+ T cells sorted from blood. The receptors originated from a woman under 30 in good health.

This clonotype has a handful of counts. The V and J genes are TRBV6-6 and TRBJ2-7; D may be TRBD1 (6 bases). The CDR3 covers 13 residues. Between the trimmed V and J ends, which lost 4 bases and 5 bases, there was a span of 12 bases. Germline lookup yields CDR1 MNHNY and CDR2 SVGAGI (reference sequence). The CDR3, as DNA: TGTGCCAGCAGTTCCCAGGGGACCGACGAGCAGTACTTC. Residues: CASSSQGTDEQYF.

The chain is built from TRBV4-1 and TRBJ2-5; no firm D call. Germline loops: CDR1 MGHRA, CDR2 YSYEKL. CDR3 length: 17 amino acids. The V gene lost 3 bases and the J gene lost 5 bases, with 22 bases spanning the gap. The CDR3 is CASSQPRGQGSDETQYF. DNA for the CDR3: TGCGCCAGCAGCCAGCCTCGAGGTCAAGGGTCGGACGAGACCCAGTACTTC.

This clonotype was seen only a few times. The chain links TRBV5-6 to TRBJ1-5; D possibly corresponds to TRBD1 (5 bases). The CDR3 totals 14 residues. The germline gives CDR1 SGHDT, CDR2 YYEEEE. V dropped 4 bases and J dropped 4 bases, with 12 bases sitting between them. CDR3 loop: CASSPRGRNQPQHF. In DNA, the CDR3 is TGTGCCAGCAGCCCGAGGGGCCGTAATCAGCCCCAGCATTTT. Combining the CDR3 with reference TRBV5-6 and TRBJ1-5 gives the whole variable domain DAGVTQSPTHLIKTRGQQVTLRCSPKSGHDTVSWYQQALGQGPQFIFQYYEEEERQRGNFPDRFSGHQFPNYSSELNVNALLLGDSALYLCASSPRGRNQPQHFGDGTRLSIL.

The chain employs TRBV6-5 and TRBJ2-7, with D maybe TRBD2 (6 bases). CDR1 and CDR2 from the germline V gene are MNHEY and SVGAGI. The CDR3 is 14 residues long. V was pared by 4 bases and J by 2 bases, with 12 bases between. CDR3 protein: CASSSRPGAYEQYF. The CDR3, as DNA: TGTGCCAGCAGTTCCCGTCCGGGGGCCTACGAGCAGTACTTC.

This clonotype has a handful of counts. The chain is built from TRBV9 and TRBJ1-2, with TRBD1 matching over 9 bases. There are 15 residues in the CDR3. From germline, CDR1 is SGDLS and CDR2 YYNGEE. V dropped 3 bases and J dropped 5; count of bases not matched to a gene: 8. The CDR3 DNA sequence: TGTGCCAGCAGCGCGGAAGGACAGGGGTTTTATGGCTACACCTTC. Translation: CASSAEGQGFYGYTF.

This clonotype turned up a few times. The chain joins TRBV25-1 to TRBJ2-7; 7 bases match TRBD2. Trimming removed 5 bases from V and 0 bases from J; junction bases left unmatched: 4. This CDR3 contains 14 residues. Germline V gene sequence: CDR1 MGHDK, CDR2 SYGVNS. CDR3 nucleotides: TGTGCCAGCAGTCCTAGCGGACCCTCCTACGAGCAGTACTTC. Protein product: CASSPSGPSYEQYF.

This clonotype was detected many times. This chain joins TRBV28 and TRBJ2-1; TRBD1 aligns across 9 bases. The CDR3 contains 16 residues. V shed 6 bases and J 2 bases; nucleotides not matched to a gene: 8. In germline, CDR1 is MDHEN, CDR2 SYDVKM. For the CDR3, the DNA is TGTGCCAGCAGAAGGAAACAGGGGGCGACCTACAATGAGCAGTTCTTC. Translated: CASRRKQGATYNEQFF.

In the case of this clonotype: One junction end does not reproduce the germline sequence, and a read error may be involved. V gene TRBV3-1 combines with J gene TRBJ2-7, with D unresolved. CDR3 length: 15 residues. Germline CDR1 is LGHDT and CDR2 is YNNKEL (reference sequence). CDR3 nucleotides: TGTGCCACCAGCCAAGGGATTAGTAACATCTACGAGCAGTACTTC. It yields the protein CATSQGISNIYEQYF.

There are many counts of this clonotype. The chain recombines TRBV6-1 with TRBJ2-1, with D tentatively TRBD1 (5 bases). This CDR3 comprises 15 residues. The V and J ends lost 5 bases and 5 bases respectively, with 16 bases between them. Germline assignment: CDR1 MNHNS and CDR2 SASEGT. For the CDR3, the DNA is TGTGCCAGCAGTACCAGGGTGGCTTCCCACAATGAGCAGTTCTTC. Protein product: CASSTRVASHNEQFF.

This clonotype was found many times. This chain links TRBV12-3 or TRBV12-4 with TRBJ2-1; D not certain. This CDR3 region has 11 residues. V lost 3 bases and J lost 8, with 5 bases in between. The CDR3 sequence: CASSFSYEQFF. DNA for the CDR3: TGTGCCAGCAGTTTTTCGTATGAGCAGTTCTTC.

The chain combines TRBV28 with TRBJ2-5; weak D call: TRBD2 (5 bases). V was clipped by 7 bases and J by 5 bases, with 20 bases between them. The CDR3 sequence is 15 residues long. Germline V gives CDR1 MDHEN, CDR2 SYDVKM. CDR3 in amino acids: CASNPSGEREETQYF. DNA of the CDR3: TGTGCCAGCAACCCTTCCGGGGAGAGGGAGGAGACCCAGTACTTC.

This clonotype was observed a few times. V is TRBV12-3 or TRBV12-4 and J is TRBJ1-1; D unresolved. Between the trimmed V and J ends, which lost 2 bases and 5 bases, there was a span of 9 bases. This CDR3 spans 13 amino acids. The DNA for the CDR3 is TGTGCCAGCAGTTTAAATGGGATGACTGAAGCTTTCTTT. Translating gives CASSLNGMTEAFF.

The chain uses TRBV6-2 or TRBV6-3 and TRBJ2-3; tentatively, D is TRBD1 or TRBD2 (5 bases each). The CDR3 has 15 amino acids. Deletions cut 5 bases from V and 0 bases from J, with 12 bases between. In germline, CDR1 is MNHEY, CDR2 SVGEGT. CDR3: CASSTGRLSTDTQYF. The CDR3 nucleotides are TGTGCCAGCAGTACGGGACGACTTAGCACAGATACGCAGTATTTT.

This rearrangement joins TRBV20-1 to TRBJ2-5; D is possibly TRBD1 (6 bases). V was shortened by 5 bases and J by 10 bases, with 20 bases between the two germline ends. The CDR3 extends over 13 amino acids. The germline CDR1 and CDR2 sequences are DFQATT and SNEGSKA (reference sequence). This CDR3 reads CSAPRDTRWDQYF. Here the CDR3 DNA reads TGCAGTGCTCCCCGGGACACCCGTTGGGACCAGTACTTC.

This clonotype has only a few counts. The J gene is TRBJ2-7, the V gene TRBV10-3; D is ambiguous. The CDR3 loop spans 15 amino acids. Deletions cut 5 bases from V and 2 bases from J, with 16 bases between. The germline CDR1 and CDR2 sequences are ENHRY and SYGVKD. CDR3 residues: CAISREGSGPYEQYF. Here the CDR3 DNA reads TGTGCCATCAGTAGAGAAGGGTCTGGCCCCTACGAGCAGTACTTC.

The chain has TRBV6-2 or TRBV6-3 and TRBJ2-5; 13 positions match TRBD2. Germline V lookup: CDR1 MNHEY, CDR2 SVGEGT. V dropped 5 bases and J dropped 4; count of bases not matched to a gene: 7. The length of the CDR3 is 16 residues. The CDR3: CASSGGLAGVSETQYF. DNA for the CDR3: TGTGCCAGCAGTGGAGGACTAGCGGGAGTCTCAGAGACCCAGTACTTC.

This chain links TRBV5-1 with TRBJ2-7; D gene ambiguous. V gave up 4 bases and J gave up 3 bases, with 8 bases separating them. Germline values: CDR1 SGHRS, CDR2 YFSETQ. The CDR3 has 12 residues. This chain's CDR3 is CASSGQIYEQYF. Written as DNA, the CDR3 is TGCGCCAGCAGCGGTCAGATCTACGAGCAGTACTTC.

The J gene is TRBJ2-5, the V gene TRBV25-1; D may be TRBD1 or TRBD2 (6 bases each). Germline lookup yields CDR1 MGHDK and CDR2 SYGVNS. The CDR3 extends over 15 amino acids. The germline V and J ends were trimmed by 4 bases and 5 bases, with 17 bases remaining between them. DNA of the CDR3: TGTGCCAGCAGTGGGCTTGGGGGGCTTGGCGAGACCCAGTACTTC. It specifies CASSGLGGLGETQYF.

In this sample, this clonotype turned up many times. V usage is TRBV5-1 and J usage is TRBJ2-1, with 9 bases aligning to TRBD2. The CDR3 runs 16 residues. The germline V gene encodes CDR1 SGHRS and CDR2 YFSETQ. V dropped 2 bases and J dropped 6; count of bases not matched to a gene: 9. CDR3: CASSLGSGGVGNEQFF. The CDR3 DNA follows: TGCGCCAGCAGCTTAGGTAGCGGGGGCGTGGGCAATGAGCAGTTCTTC. Using reference TRBV5-1 and TRBJ2-1 for the parts outside the CDR3, the full variable domain is KAGVTQTPRYLIKTRGQQVTLSCSPISGHRSVSWYQQTPGQGLQFLFEYFSETQRNKGNFPGRFSGRQFSNSRSEMNVSTLELGDSALYLCASSLGSGGVGNEQFFGPGTRLTVL.

The chain recombines TRBV20-1 with TRBJ1-1; 9 bases agree with TRBD1. The CDR3 has 14 amino acids. The germline V gene has CDR1 DFQATT and CDR2 SNEGSKA (reference sequence). J was trimmed by 7 bases and V by 5 bases; bases with no gene match: 11. DNA for the CDR3: TGCAGTGCTCCGAAACAGGGGGCTGGGAGTGAAGCTTTCTTT. Amino acid sequence: CSAPKQGAGSEAFF.

This clonotype was counted only a few times. This chain uses TRBV11-1 with TRBJ2-1, with 8 bases aligning to TRBD2. Trimming cost V 5 bases and J 8 bases; bases outside gene matches: 26. Germline V lookup: CDR1 SGHAT, CDR2 FQDESV (reference sequence). The CDR3 extends over 20 amino acids. CDR3 protein: CASSHLSGLDLGRLEDEQFF. The CDR3 DNA sequence: TGTGCCAGCAGCCACCTTTCGGGACTAGACCTTGGAAGGTTAGAGGATGAGCAGTTCTTC.